The 25 T cell receptor beta chains in this list originate from one sample, sequenced in a study of blood T cell repertoires in COVID-19. Sequencing was performed with immunoSEQ multiplex PCR; in TCRdb, only in-frame clones are kept and a portion is missing. The sample carries around 330,000 clones, approximately 90% recorded once. What was sequenced was PBMCs or T cells enriched from blood (not recorded which). All receptors derive from a woman aged 40 to 50 who had recovered from COVID-19.

This chain uses TRBV5-4 with TRBJ2-5, with 10 nucleotides matching TRBD2. Germline CDR1 SGHNT, CDR2 YYREEE (reference sequence). The CDR3 extends over 14 amino acids. The trim removed 4 bases at V and 4 bases at J, leaving 4 bases unmatched. The CDR3 spells CASSPLAGVETQYF. CDR3 coding DNA: TGTGCCAGCAGCCCCCTAGCGGGGGTAGAGACCCAGTACTTC.

The gene calls are TRBV6-5 and TRBJ1-1; TRBD1 might be the D (5 bases). The CDR3 runs to 12 residues. Trimming took 0 bases from V and 11 from J, leaving 10 bases between them. Germline V lookup: CDR1 MNHEY, CDR2 SVGAGI. DNA of the CDR3: TGTGCCAGCAGTTACTCAGGACATAACGCTTTCTTT. Translating gives CASSYSGHNAFF.

This chain links TRBV4-3 with TRBJ2-1; D is possibly TRBD2 (6 bases). The germline V and J ends were trimmed by 1 base and 4 bases, with 8 bases remaining between them. Per the germline V gene, CDR1 is LGHNA and CDR2 is YSLEER. CDR3 size: 14 residues. CDR3 sequence (DNA): TGCGCCAGCAGCCAAGCCCGGGGGTACAATGAGCAGTTCTTC. This translates into CASSQARGYNEQFF.

The V call is TRBV7-9, the J call TRBJ2-5, with TRBD1 matching over 7 bases. With 2 bases clipped from V and 2 bases from J, the junction kept 8 bases outside the gene matches. The CDR3 is made up of 16 amino acids. CDR1 is SEHNR, CDR2 FQNEAQ, per germline (reference sequence). The CDR3 protein is CASSLFSDRRQETQYF. The CDR3, as DNA: TGTGCCAGCAGCTTATTTTCGGACAGGCGGCAAGAGACCCAGTACTTC.

The chain is built from TRBV6-5 and TRBJ1-6; 9 nucleotides agree with TRBD1. Germline-derived CDR1 and CDR2 are MNHEY and SVGAGI. This CDR3 spans 15 amino acids. Unmatched junction bases numbered 6, after V lost 6 bases and J lost 6 bases. This CDR3 is CASRGTGSGNSPLHF. CDR3 nucleotides: TGTGCCAGCAGGGGGACAGGGTCGGGTAATTCACCCCTCCACTTT.

This clone appeared a few times. This rearrangement joins TRBV9 to TRBJ1-1, with D uncertain. This CDR3 has 14 amino acids. The germline V gene has CDR1 SGDLS and CDR2 YYNGEE. V lost 3 bases and J 2 bases, leaving 11 bases between the germline ends. The CDR3 DNA follows: TGTGCCAGCAGCGGATACCAGGCCAACACTGAAGCTTTCTTT. Residues: CASSGYQANTEAFF.

V gene TRBV19 combines with J gene TRBJ2-1; 8 nucleotides match TRBD2. The CDR3 has 14 amino acids. The junction had 3 bases not matched to a gene; V was cut back by 3 bases and J by 5 bases. Germline-derived CDR1 and CDR2 are LNHDA and SQIVND (reference sequence). CDR3: CASSITSGHNEQFF. In DNA form, the CDR3 reads TGTGCCAGTAGTATCACTAGCGGCCACAATGAGCAGTTCTTC.

The chain carries TRBV9 and TRBJ1-2, with D possibly being TRBD1 (6 bases). Germline V CDR1 and CDR2: SGDLS, YYNGEE. CDR3 length equals 15 residues. Trimming cost V 6 bases and J 5 bases, with 20 bases left between them. The CDR3 region is CASNQFPGQQYGYTF. DNA for the CDR3: TGTGCCAGCAACCAATTCCCGGGACAACAATATGGCTACACCTTC.

J is TRBJ1-6 and V is TRBV7-6; D might be TRBD1 (6 bases). The CDR3 has 15 residues. Looked up from germline, CDR1 is SGHVS and CDR2 is FNYEAQ. The V end lost 5 bases, the J end lost 9 bases, and 17 bases lay between the germline ends. The CDR3 DNA reads TGTGCCAGCAGCGCGTTGACAGGCGTTGGTTCACCCCTCCACTTT. Its translation is CASSALTGVGSPLHF.

The chain employs TRBV3-1 (or the pseudogene TRBV3-2) and TRBJ1-2; the D gene is possibly TRBD1 (5 bases). Trimming removed 4 bases from V and 3 bases from J, with 15 bases in between. Germline CDR1 LGHDT, CDR2 YNNKEL (reference sequence). The CDR3 has 15 residues. The DNA for the CDR3 is TGTGCCAGCAGCCTTGCAGGGTATACGGACTATGGCTACACCTTC. Translation: CASSLAGYTDYGYTF.

This rearrangement joins TRBV11-3 to TRBJ1-1, with 9 bases identical to TRBD1. The CDR3 length is 16 residues. Germline V gene sequence: CDR1 SGHNT, CDR2 YENEEA. V lost 5 bases and J lost 1; bases outside the gene matches: 8. CDR3 coding DNA: TGTGCCAGCAGCCCGGAGGACAGGGGACCGAACACTGAAGCTTTCTTT. Protein sequence: CASSPEDRGPNTEAFF.

The rearrangement uses TRBV5-1 and TRBJ1-5; 7 bases are a match to TRBD1. CDR1 and CDR2 from the germline V gene are SGHRS and YFSETQ. The junction had 2 bases not matched to a gene; V was cut back by 4 bases and J by 1 base. This CDR3 is built from 14 residues. Here the CDR3 DNA reads TGCGCCAGCAGCGAACAGGGGAGCAATCAGCCCCAGCATTTT. Protein: CASSEQGSNQPQHF.

This clone showed up just once. The CDR3, as DNA: TGTGCCAGCAGCCGGGGGGCGAAGACTAACACTGAAGCTTTCTTT. Protein sequence: CASSRGAKTNTEAFF. The genes are TRBV6-5 and TRBJ1-1; tentatively, D is TRBD1 (6 bases). CDR1 is MNHEY and CDR2 is SVGAGI in the germline V gene. The CDR3 length is 15 residues. V was shortened by 6 bases and J by 2 bases, with 16 bases between the two germline ends.

In its sample, this clone was seen a few times. The CDR3 DNA follows: TGTGCCAGCAGCCCCGGACTAGCGGGGGAGGCCGGCGCTGAGACCCAGTACTTC. This gives the protein CASSPGLAGEAGAETQYF. The rearrangement joins TRBV3-1 (or the pseudogene TRBV3-2) to TRBJ2-5, with TRBD2 identical over 13 bases. The CDR3 is 18 amino acids. Germline V gives CDR1 LGHDT, CDR2 YNNKEL (reference sequence). V lost 4 bases, J lost 5 bases, and 13 bases stayed unmatched.

This chain joins TRBV5-1 and TRBJ1-5; D unclear. With 0 bases removed from V and 0 bases from J, the gap between germline ends came to 13 bases. CDR3 size: 17 residues. Looked up from germline, CDR1 is SGHRS and CDR2 is YFSETQ. For the CDR3, the DNA is TGCGCCAGCAGCTTGGAAGCCGTAGATTATAGCAATCAGCCCCAGCATTTT. It specifies CASSLEAVDYSNQPQHF.

This chain connects TRBV5-1 to TRBJ2-2; D not resolved. This CDR3 is 14 amino acids long. CDR1 SGHRS and CDR2 YFSETQ come from the germline V gene. V lost 6 bases, J lost 6 bases, and 15 bases lay in between. The CDR3 protein is CASTDSLLAGELFF. The CDR3 coding sequence is TGCGCCAGCACCGACTCTCTATTGGCCGGGGAGCTGTTTTTT. Combining the CDR3 with reference TRBV5-1 and TRBJ2-2 gives the whole variable domain KAGVTQTPRYLIKTRGQQVTLSCSPISGHRSVSWYQQTPGQGLQFLFEYFSETQRNKGNFPGRFSGRQFSNSRSEMNVSTLELGDSALYLCASTDSLLAGELFFGEGSRLTVL.

The chain employs TRBV9 and TRBJ2-2, with D possibly being TRBD2 (7 bases). V dropped 7 bases and J dropped 1 base, with 11 bases sitting between them. This CDR3 spans 14 amino acids. Germline lookup yields CDR1 SGDLS and CDR2 YYNGEE. The CDR3 DNA sequence: TGTGCCAGCCAGAGGGGGGGGAACACCGGGGAGCTGTTTTTT. It translates to CASQRGGNTGELFF.

This clone has just one count. CDR3 DNA sequence: TGCGCCTCGCAGGGTGCCGGTAATTCACCCCTCCACTTT. It yields the protein CASQGAGNSPLHF. This chain links TRBV5-1 with TRBJ1-6; a weak D match, TRBD1 (5 bases). The V gene's germline CDR1 is SGHRS and CDR2 YFSETQ. The length of the CDR3 is 13 residues. V was clipped by 10 bases and J by 6 bases, with 14 bases between them.

V usage is TRBV19 and J usage is TRBJ1-2, with D possibly TRBD1 on 6 matching bases. Per the germline V gene, CDR1 is LNHDA and CDR2 is SQIVND (reference sequence). Trimming removed 7 bases from V and 5 bases from J, with 23 bases in between. This CDR3 has 16 amino acids. DNA for the CDR3: TGTGCCAGTACCCCCGCGGGCGGGGGGGGCGGTTATGGCTACACCTTC. Its translation is CASTPAGGGGGYGYTF.

The chain combines TRBV9 with TRBJ2-1; 7 positions match TRBD1. V gave up 4 bases and J gave up 7 bases; unmatched junction bases: 11. The CDR3 runs to 15 residues. CDR1 SGDLS and CDR2 YYNGEE come from the germline V gene. The chain's CDR3 is CASSKGQLPRNEQFF. The CDR3 nucleotides read TGTGCCAGCAGCAAGGGACAGTTACCTAGGAATGAGCAGTTCTTC. Full variable domain (outside the CDR3, taken from reference TRBV9 and TRBJ2-1): DSGVTQTPKHLITATGQRVTLRCSPRSGDLSVYWYQQSLDQGLQFLIQYYNGEERAKGNILERFSAQQFPDLHSELNLSSLELGDSALYFCASSKGQLPRNEQFFGPGTRLTVL.

This chain joins TRBV7-2 and TRBJ2-1, with D unclear. CDR1 SGHTA and CDR2 FQGNSA come from the germline V gene. The CDR3 runs 15 residues. The V gene lost 1 base and the J gene lost 0 bases, with 7 bases spanning the gap. The CDR3 coding sequence is TGTGCCAGCAGCTTAGACAGATCCTCCTACAATGAGCAGTTCTTC. Translation gives CASSLDRSSYNEQFF.

This chain links TRBV4-1 with TRBJ1-4; 7 bases match TRBD1. The CDR3 loop spans 16 amino acids. Germline V lookup: CDR1 MGHRA, CDR2 YSYEKL. V gave up 1 base and J gave up 4 bases; unmatched junction bases: 6. DNA for the CDR3: TGCGCCAGCAGCCAAGGGATCCGGGACAGTAATGAAAAACTGTTTTTT. Translating it yields CASSQGIRDSNEKLFF.

This chain uses TRBV28 with TRBJ1-5; D gene ambiguous. There are 15 residues in the CDR3. V gave up 5 bases and J gave up 0 bases, with 11 bases separating them. Germline lookup yields CDR1 MDHEN and CDR2 SYDVKM. The DNA for the CDR3 is TGTGCCAGCAGTCCTCAACAATATAGCAATCAGCCCCAGCATTTT. This translates into CASSPQQYSNQPQHF.

A remark on this clone: Other DNA variants within this sample encode the same CDR3. Here the CDR3 DNA reads TGTGCCAGTAGTATAGAGAGGACAGGGGGTGGCTACACCTTC. Its translation: CASSIERTGGGYTF. V usage is TRBV19 and J usage is TRBJ1-2; 10 bases line up with TRBD1. Germline V gene sequence: CDR1 LNHDA, CDR2 SQIVND (reference sequence). Trimming took 0 bases from V and 7 from J; bases not matched to a gene: 2. The CDR3 covers 14 residues.

The V and J genes are TRBV30 and TRBJ2-6, with 7 bases matching TRBD1. This CDR3 has 14 amino acids. Germline CDR1 is GTSNPN and CDR2 is SVGIG (reference sequence). V trimming: 7 bases; J trimming: 2 bases; junction bases outside the gene matches: 5. The CDR3 coding sequence is TGTGCCTTCGCTACAGGGGCTGGGGCCAACGTCCTGACTTTC. Translated, it gives CAFATGAGANVLTF.